Included here is one T cell receptor beta chain sequence, with context. Its antigen remains undetermined. No qualities accompany the bases; no much larger clone lies one base away. CDR1 and CDR2, looked up from the germline V gene, are MDHEN and SYDVKM. V drops 8 bases and J drops 4 bases, leaving 11 bases in between. The CDR3 holds 12 amino acids from the cysteine to the phenylalanine. Here the CDR3 DNA is all that survives: 36 bases in frame from base 1. Donors were patients with melanoma. Library generation was performed with the immunoSEQ multiplex PCR assay. The immuneACCESS repertoire file appears here via TCRdb, limited to in-frame rearrangements. These files lack a portion of the clones; in checked studies, under half of the deficit traces to unresolved V genes, and the cause of the others is not known. For this sample there are over 15,000 clones; 65% to 85% appear just once. The ten largest clones capture more than 10% of the sample.

This sample is part of a study of CD4+ T cells in melanoma (dated by TCRdb to the early 2020s). For context, the study as a whole: Neoantigen-specific CD4+ T cells in human melanoma were investigated in the study. Broader findings and caveats from the paper: According to the report, neoantigen-specific CD4+ T cells in melanoma displayed diverse differentiation states. Neoantigen-specific CD4+ T cells were reported to be correlated with the function of CD8+ T cells, macrophages and B cells.

Here the chain combines TRBV28 and TRBJ1-2; possibly the D gene is TRBD1, per 5 matching bases. The receptor was isolated from a human donor with melanoma. Sequences were obtained from cells from a culture (not recorded whether cultured in vitro). This receptor carries the CDR3 CASSSQGYGYTF. The sequenced DNA: TGTGCCAGCTCGAGTCAGGGCTATGGCTACACCTTC.